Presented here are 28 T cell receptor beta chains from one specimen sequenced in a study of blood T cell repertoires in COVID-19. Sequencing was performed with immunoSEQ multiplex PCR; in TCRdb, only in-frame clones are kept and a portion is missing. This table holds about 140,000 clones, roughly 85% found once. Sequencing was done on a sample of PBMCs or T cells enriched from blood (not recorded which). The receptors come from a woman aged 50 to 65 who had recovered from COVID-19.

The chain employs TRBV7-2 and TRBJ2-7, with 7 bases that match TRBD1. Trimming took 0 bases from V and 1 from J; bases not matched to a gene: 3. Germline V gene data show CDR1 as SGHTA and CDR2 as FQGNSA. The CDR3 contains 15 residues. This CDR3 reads CASSLALTGSYEQYF. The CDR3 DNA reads TGTGCCAGCAGCTTAGCGCTGACAGGGTCCTACGAGCAGTACTTC.

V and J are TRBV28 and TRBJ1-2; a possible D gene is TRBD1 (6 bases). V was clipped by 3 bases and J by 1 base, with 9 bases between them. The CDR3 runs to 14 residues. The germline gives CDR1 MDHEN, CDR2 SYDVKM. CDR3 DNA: TGTGCCAGCAGTTTGAAGGGGGATAACTATGGCTACACCTTC. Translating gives CASSLKGDNYGYTF.

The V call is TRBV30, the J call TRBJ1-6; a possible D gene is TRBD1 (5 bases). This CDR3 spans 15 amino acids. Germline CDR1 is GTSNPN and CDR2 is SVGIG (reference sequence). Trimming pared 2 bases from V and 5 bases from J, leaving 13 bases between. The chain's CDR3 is CAWSFGRVNNSPLHF. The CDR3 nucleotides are TGTGCCTGGAGTTTCGGCAGGGTCAATAATTCACCCCTCCACTTT.

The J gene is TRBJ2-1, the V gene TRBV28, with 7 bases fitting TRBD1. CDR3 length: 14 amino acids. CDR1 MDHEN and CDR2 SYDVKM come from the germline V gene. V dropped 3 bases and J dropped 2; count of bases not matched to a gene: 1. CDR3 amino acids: CASSLRGPYNEQFF. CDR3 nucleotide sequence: TGTGCCAGCAGTTTGAGGGGGCCCTACAATGAGCAGTTCTTC.

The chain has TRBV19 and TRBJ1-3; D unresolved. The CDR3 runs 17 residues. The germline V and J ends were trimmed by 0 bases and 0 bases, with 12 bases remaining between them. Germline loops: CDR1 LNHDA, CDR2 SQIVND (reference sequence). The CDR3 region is CASSIDLGSSSGNTIYF. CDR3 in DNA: TGTGCCAGTAGTATAGATCTTGGCTCATCCTCTGGAAACACCATATATTTT.

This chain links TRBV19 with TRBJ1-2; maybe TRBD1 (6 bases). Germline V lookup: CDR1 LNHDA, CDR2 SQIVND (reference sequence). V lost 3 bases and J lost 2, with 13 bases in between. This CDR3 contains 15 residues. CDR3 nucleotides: TGTGCCAGTAGTATCTGGACAGAGCTAAACTATGGCTACACCTTC. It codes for CASSIWTELNYGYTF.

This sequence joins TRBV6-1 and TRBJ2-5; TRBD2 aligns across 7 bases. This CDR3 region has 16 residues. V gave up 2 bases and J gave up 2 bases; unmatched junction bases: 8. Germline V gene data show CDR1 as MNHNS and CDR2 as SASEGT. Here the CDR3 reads CASSELSGTLQETQYF. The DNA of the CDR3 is TGTGCCAGCAGTGAATTGAGCGGGACGCTACAAGAGACCCAGTACTTC.

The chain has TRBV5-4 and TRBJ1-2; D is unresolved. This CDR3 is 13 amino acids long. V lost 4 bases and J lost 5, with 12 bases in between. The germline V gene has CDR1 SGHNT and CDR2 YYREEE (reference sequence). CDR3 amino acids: CASSPETVYGYTF. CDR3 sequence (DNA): TGTGCCAGCAGCCCGGAGACGGTTTATGGCTACACCTTC.

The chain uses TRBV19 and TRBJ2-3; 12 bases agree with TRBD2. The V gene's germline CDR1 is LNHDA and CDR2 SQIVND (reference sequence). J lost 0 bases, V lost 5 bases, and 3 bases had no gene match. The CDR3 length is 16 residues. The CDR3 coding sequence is TGTGCCAGTAGTGCGACTAGCGGGGGTAGCACAGATACGCAGTATTTT. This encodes CASSATSGGSTDTQYF.

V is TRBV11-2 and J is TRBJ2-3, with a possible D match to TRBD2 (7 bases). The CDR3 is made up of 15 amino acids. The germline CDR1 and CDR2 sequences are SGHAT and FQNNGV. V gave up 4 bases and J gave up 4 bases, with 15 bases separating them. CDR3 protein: CASSSKGGGPDTQYF. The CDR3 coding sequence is TGTGCCAGCAGCTCAAAGGGGGGGGGCCCAGATACGCAGTATTTT.

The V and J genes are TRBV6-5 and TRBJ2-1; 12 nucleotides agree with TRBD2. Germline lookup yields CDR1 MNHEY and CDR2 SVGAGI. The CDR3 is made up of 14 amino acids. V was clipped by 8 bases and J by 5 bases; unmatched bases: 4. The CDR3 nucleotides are TGTGCCAGCCGGACTAGCGGGGAACACAATGAGCAGTTCTTC. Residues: CASRTSGEHNEQFF.

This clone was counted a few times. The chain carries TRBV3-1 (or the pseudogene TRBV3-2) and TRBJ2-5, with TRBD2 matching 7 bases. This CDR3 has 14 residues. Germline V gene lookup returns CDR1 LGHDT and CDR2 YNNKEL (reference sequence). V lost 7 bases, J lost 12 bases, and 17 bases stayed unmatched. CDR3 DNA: TGTGCCAGCACCCAGGGACTACTTCAAACCCCCGAGTACTTC. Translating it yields CASTQGLLQTPEYF.

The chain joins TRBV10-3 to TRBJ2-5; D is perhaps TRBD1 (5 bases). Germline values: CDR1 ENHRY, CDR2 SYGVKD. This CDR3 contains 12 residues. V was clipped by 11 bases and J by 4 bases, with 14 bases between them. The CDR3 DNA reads TGTGCCGGGTCCCCCCAGGGAGAGACCCAGTACTTC. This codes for CAGSPQGETQYF.

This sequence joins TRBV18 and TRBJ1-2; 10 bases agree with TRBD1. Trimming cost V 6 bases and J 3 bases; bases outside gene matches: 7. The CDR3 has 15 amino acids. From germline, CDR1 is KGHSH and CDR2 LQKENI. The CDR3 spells CASSRGTGADYGYTF. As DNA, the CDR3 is TGTGCCAGCTCGCGAGGGACAGGGGCGGACTATGGCTACACCTTC.

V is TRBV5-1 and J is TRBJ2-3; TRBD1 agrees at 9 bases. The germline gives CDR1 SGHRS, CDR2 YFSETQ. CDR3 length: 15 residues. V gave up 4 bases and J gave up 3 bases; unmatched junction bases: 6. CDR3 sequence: CASSPGQGRTDTQYF. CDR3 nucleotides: TGCGCCAGCAGCCCGGGACAGGGAAGGACAGATACGCAGTATTTT.

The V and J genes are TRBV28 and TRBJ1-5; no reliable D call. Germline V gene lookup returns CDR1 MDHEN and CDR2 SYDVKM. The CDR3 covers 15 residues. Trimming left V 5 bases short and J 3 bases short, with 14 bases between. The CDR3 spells CASSPPSYYNQPQHF. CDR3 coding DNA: TGTGCCAGCAGTCCTCCTTCTTACTACAATCAGCCCCAGCATTTT.

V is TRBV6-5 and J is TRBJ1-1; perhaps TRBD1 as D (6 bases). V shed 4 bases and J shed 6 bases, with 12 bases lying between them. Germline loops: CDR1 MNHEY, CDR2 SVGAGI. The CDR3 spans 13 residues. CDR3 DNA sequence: TGTGCCAGCAGTTCGGGGGGGGGCTCTGAAGCTTTCTTT. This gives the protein CASSSGGGSEAFF.

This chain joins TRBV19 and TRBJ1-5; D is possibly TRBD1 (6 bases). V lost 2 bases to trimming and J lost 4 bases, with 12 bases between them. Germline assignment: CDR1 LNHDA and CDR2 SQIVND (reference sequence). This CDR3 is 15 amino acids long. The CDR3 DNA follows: TGTGCCAGTAGTATACGCTCAGGGGAGAATCAGCCCCAGCATTTT. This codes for CASSIRSGENQPQHF.

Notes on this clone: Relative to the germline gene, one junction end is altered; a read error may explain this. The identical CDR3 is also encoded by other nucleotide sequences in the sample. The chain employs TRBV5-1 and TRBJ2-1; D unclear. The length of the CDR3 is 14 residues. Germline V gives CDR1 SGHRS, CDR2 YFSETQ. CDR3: CASSSESVMNEQFF. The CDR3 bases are TGCGCCAGTAGCTCGGAGTCAGTGATGAATGAGCAGTTCTTC.

CDR3 sequence: CASRETVTNEKLFF. DNA of the CDR3: TGTGCCAGCAGGGAGACAGTCACTAATGAAAAACTGTTTTTT. The chain uses TRBV6-5 and TRBJ1-4; TRBD1 might be the D (5 bases). The V end lost 6 bases, the J end lost 2 bases, and 10 bases lay between the germline ends. The CDR3 extends over 14 amino acids. The germline gives CDR1 MNHEY, CDR2 SVGAGI.

For the CDR3, the DNA is TGTGCCAGCAGCTTAAAAGGGGCAGGGAGGATGAACACTGAAGCTTTCTTT. Protein product: CASSLKGAGRMNTEAFF. The rearrangement links TRBV7-2 to TRBJ1-1; D is perhaps TRBD1 (5 bases). This CDR3 is built from 17 residues. V was trimmed by 2 bases and J by 0 bases, leaving 16 bases between them. The germline V gene encodes CDR1 SGHTA and CDR2 FQGNSA.

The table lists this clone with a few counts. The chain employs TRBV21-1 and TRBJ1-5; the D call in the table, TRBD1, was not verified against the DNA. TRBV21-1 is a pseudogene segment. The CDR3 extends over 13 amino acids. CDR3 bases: TGTGCCAGCAGGAGGACAACCAATCAGCCCCAGCATTTT. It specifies CASRRTTNQPQHF.

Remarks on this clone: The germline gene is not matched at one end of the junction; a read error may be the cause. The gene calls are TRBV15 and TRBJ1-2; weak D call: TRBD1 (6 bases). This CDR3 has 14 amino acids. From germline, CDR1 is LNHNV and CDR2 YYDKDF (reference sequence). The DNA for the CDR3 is TGTGCCACCAGCAGAGTGCGGGGGGCCTATGGCCACACCTTC. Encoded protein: CATSRVRGAYGHTF.

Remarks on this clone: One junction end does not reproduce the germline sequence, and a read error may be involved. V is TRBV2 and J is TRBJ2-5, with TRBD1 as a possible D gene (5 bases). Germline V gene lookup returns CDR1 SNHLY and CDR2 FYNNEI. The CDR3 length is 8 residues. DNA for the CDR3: TGTGCCAGCCAACAGGTCGACTTC. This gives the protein CASQQVDF.

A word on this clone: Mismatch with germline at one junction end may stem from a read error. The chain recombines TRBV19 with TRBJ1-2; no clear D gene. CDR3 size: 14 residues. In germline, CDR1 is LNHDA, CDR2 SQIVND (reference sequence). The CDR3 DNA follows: TGTGCCATTAGTAATACCCCCCCGGGAGGGGGCTACACCTTC. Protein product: CAISNTPPGGGYTF. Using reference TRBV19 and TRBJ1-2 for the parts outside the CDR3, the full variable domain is DGGITQSPKYLFRKEGQNVTLSCEQNLNHDAMYWYRQDPGQGLRLIYYSQIVNDFQKGDIAEGYSVSREKKESFPLTVTSAQKNPTAFYLCAISNTPPGGGYTFGSGTRLTVV.

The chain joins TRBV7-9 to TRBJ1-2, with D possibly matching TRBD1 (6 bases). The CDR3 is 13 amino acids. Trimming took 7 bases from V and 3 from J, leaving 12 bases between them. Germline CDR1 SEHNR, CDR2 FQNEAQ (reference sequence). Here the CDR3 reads CASTAGADYGYTF. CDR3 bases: TGTGCCAGCACAGCAGGGGCGGACTATGGCTACACCTTC.

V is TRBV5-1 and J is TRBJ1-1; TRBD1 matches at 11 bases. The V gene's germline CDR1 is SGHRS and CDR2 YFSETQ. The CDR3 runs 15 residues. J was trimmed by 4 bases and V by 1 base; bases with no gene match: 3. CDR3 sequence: CASSLSGTGGTEAFF. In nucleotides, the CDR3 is TGCGCCAGCAGCTTGTCCGGGACAGGGGGCACTGAAGCTTTCTTT.

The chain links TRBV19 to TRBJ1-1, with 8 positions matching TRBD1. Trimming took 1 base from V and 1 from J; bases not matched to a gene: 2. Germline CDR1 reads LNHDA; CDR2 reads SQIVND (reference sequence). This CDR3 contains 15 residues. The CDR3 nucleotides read TGTGCCAGTAGTATAGCCGGGACAGGGAACACTGAAGCTTTCTTT. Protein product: CASSIAGTGNTEAFF.